The entry below describes one T cell receptor (beta chain). No cognate antigen has been identified for it. No much larger clone exists at a distance of one base, and base qualities are not known. TCRbeta CDR3 regions were amplified from genomic DNA by means of the immunoSEQ Assay, a bias-controlled multiplex PCR. Turning to the authors' computational methods: The number of nucleated cells in each sample was estimated by amplification of reference gene primers within the assay. To quantify the absolute abundance of each unique TCRbeta CDR3 rearrangement, sequence reads were collapsed and filtered. For each sample, productive Simpson clonality was calculated as the square root of Simpson's diversity index over productive rearrangements. Sourced from immuneACCESS, this table was stored by TCRdb with only in-frame sequences that have V and J called. A share of the clones is absent; for the studies checked, an unresolved V gene accounts for under half, and the remainder has no known explanation. V, J and clone size derive from that table, while D and trimming were established from the DNA sequence. The sample table shows some 160,000 clones, and approximately 92% are seen once. The leading ten clones occupy 3% to 3.5% of the sample.

CDR1 and CDR2, looked up from the germline V gene, are SGHDT and YYEEEE. Its CDR3 holds 14 amino acids, cysteine through phenylalanine. Just the 42-base CDR3 DNA is kept, in frame starting at base 1. V is reduced by 0 bases and J by 5 bases, leaving a spacing of 10 bases between them. This sample was taken from a study of blood T cell repertoires in COVID-19 (dated by TCRdb to 2018 to 2020). Regarding the research as a whole: Collaborator samples came from the United States, Italy and Spain and covered acute and convalescent phases of COVID-19. The material from the prospective study consisted of cDNA or gDNA derived from T cells, B-cell-depleted T cells, or PBMCs. Subjects who had been exposed to COVID-19, were actively infected with it, or had recovered from it provided the deeply sampled blood TCRbeta repertoires that made up the dataset. The repertoires were made available in a free public database intended to serve as a resource for research on the immune response to SARS-CoV-2. Samples were obtained from the ongoing ImmuneRACE study (first 160 participants) and from 1,000 to 1,500 subjects provided by 6 global collaborators. Nearly every sample came with metadata listing a de-identified subject ID, COVID-19 status, age in years and sex. HLA class I and class II types, where available, came from metadata supplied by the sample provider rather than from assay-based typing. The full study reports these points: How much clinical and demographic metadata was included differed by source and by participant, and the metadata was provided uncurated.

The collaborating institutions used their own protocols to collect whole blood in K2EDTA tubes. Collaborator samples were shipped for TCRbeta analysis as frozen whole blood, isolated PBMCs, or DNA extracted from either sample type. The TCR comes from a woman aged 60-75 years with active COVID-19. The sample comprised peripheral blood. The chain was built from TRBV5-6 and TRBJ2-3, with a weak D call of TRBD2 (6 bases match). DNA sequence: TGTGCCAGCAGCTTGGGGGGAGGCGGAGATACGCAGTATTTT. This codes for CASSLGGGGDTQYF. Supplemented by the reference TRBV5-6 and TRBJ2-3 proteins around the CDR3, the complete variable domain is DAGVTQSPTHLIKTRGQQVTLRCSPKSGHDTVSWYQQALGQGPQFIFQYYEEEERQRGNFPDRFSGHQFPNYSSELNVNALLLGDSALYLCASSLGGGGDTQYFGPGTRLTVL.